This T cell receptor (beta chain) comes out of a study of blood T cell repertoires in COVID-19. About the research overall: Specimens from acute and convalescent COVID-19 originated in the United States, Italy and Spain.

Libraries were prepared by immunoSEQ multiplex PCR; TCRdb keeps only in-frame clonotypes and omits some of them. The profile covers fewer than 100,000 clones, with roughly 84% appearing a single time and 4.9% taken by the ten largest. The CDR3 has 13 amino acids. Trimming at V came to 8 bases and at J to 3 bases, leaving 5 bases not matched to a gene. The germline gives CDR1 SGHAT, CDR2 FQNNGV. This chain links TRBV11-2 with TRBJ2-5; 8 bases match TRBD2. The source material was peripheral blood. The clonotype originates from a woman aged 80 or over with acute or convalescent COVID-19. The CDR3 reads CASGSLAEETQYF. The DNA of the CDR3 is TGTGCCAGCGGGTCACTAGCGGAAGAGACCCAGTACTTC.